This TCR beta chain emerged from a study of T cell clonality in common variable immunodeficiency. Points from the study as a whole: Fewer deletions and N-nucleotide insertions were reportedly seen in common variable immunodeficiency TCR beta sequences.

About this clone: The target antigen is unknown. The sequenced fragment ends 3 residues before the CDR3 boundary, so the rest is inferred from the germline J gene.

The CDR3 totals 15 residues. From germline, CDR1 is SGHRS and CDR2 YFSETQ. The ends lost 4 bases at V and 5 bases at J; junction bases unmatched: 3. The repertoire was sequenced with immunoSEQ multiplex PCR; TCRdb's copy has only in-frame clones and lacks some. This sample has 26,000 or so clones, each found more than once. The clonotype originates from a human donor with common variable immunodeficiency. V gene TRBV5-1 combines with J gene TRBJ1-6; 10 bases map to TRBD1. Sequencing was carried out using peripheral blood mononuclear cells. The sequenced CDR3 bases are TGCGCCAGCAGCGCCGGGACAGGGGATAATTCACCC. Its translation: CASSAGTGDNSP. The whole CDR3 protein is CASSAGTGDNSPLHF.